The 31 T cell receptor beta chains listed next were all sequenced from one sample in a study of blood T cell repertoires in COVID-19. Sequencing used immunoSEQ multiplex PCR; TCRdb keeps in-frame clones, though not all of them. The sample shows 300,000 to 350,000 clones, about nine tenths of them seen only once. Specimen: peripheral blood. Source of these receptors: a man aged 18 to 29 with active or convalescent COVID-19.

V is TRBV19 and J is TRBJ1-2; 9 bases align to TRBD1. The CDR3 spans 15 residues. In germline, CDR1 is LNHDA, CDR2 SQIVND (reference sequence). V lost 9 bases and J lost 7; bases outside the gene matches: 15. The CDR3: CASTGTGQSYSGYTF. CDR3 DNA: TGTGCCAGCACCGGGACAGGGCAATCCTACAGTGGCTACACCTTC.

The chain employs TRBV5-6 and TRBJ1-5, with D perhaps matching TRBD1 (6 bases). The CDR3 loop spans 15 amino acids. Trimming pared 2 bases from V and 2 bases from J, leaving 11 bases between. Germline V CDR1 and CDR2: SGHDT, YYEEEE. CDR3 sequence: CASSLLAGGNQPQHF. The CDR3 bases are TGTGCCAGCAGCTTATTGGCAGGGGGCAATCAGCCCCAGCATTTT. Combining the CDR3 with reference TRBV5-6 and TRBJ1-5 gives the whole variable domain DAGVTQSPTHLIKTRGQQVTLRCSPKSGHDTVSWYQQALGQGPQFIFQYYEEEERQRGNFPDRFSGHQFPNYSSELNVNALLLGDSALYLCASSLLAGGNQPQHFGDGTRLSIL.

The genes are TRBV6-5 and TRBJ2-3; 8 nucleotides match TRBD1. CDR3 length: 15 residues. Germline CDR1 is MNHEY and CDR2 is SVGAGI. Unmatched junction bases numbered 9, after V lost 10 bases and J lost 0 bases. CDR3 nucleotide sequence: TGTGCCACCGGTTCCAGGGGGCGTAGCACAGATACGCAGTATTTT. Residues: CATGSRGRSTDTQYF.

V and J are TRBV5-4 and TRBJ2-5; 7 nucleotides match TRBD2. The length of the CDR3 is 16 residues. V lost 4 bases to trimming and J lost 5 bases; unmatched junction nucleotides: 14. From germline, CDR1 is SGHNT and CDR2 YYREEE (reference sequence). In DNA, the CDR3 is TGTGCCAGCAGCCCGACGGGGGGACGGCGCGAGGAGACCCAGTACTTC. Translated: CASSPTGGRREETQYF.

V gene TRBV6-6 combines with J gene TRBJ1-1; 7 bases map to TRBD1. This CDR3 has 14 amino acids. CDR1 and CDR2 from the germline V gene are MNHNY and SVGAGI (reference sequence). Trimming removed 6 bases from V and 1 base from J; junction bases left unmatched: 5. The CDR3 region has the DNA TGTGCCAGCAGAGACAGGGCTGGGAACACTGAAGCTTTCTTT. Amino acids: CASRDRAGNTEAFF.

The V and J genes are TRBV5-1 and TRBJ1-6, with D possibly TRBD1 on 5 matching bases. V was clipped by 4 bases and J by 8 bases, with 10 bases between them. The germline V gene has CDR1 SGHRS and CDR2 YFSETQ. This CDR3 spans 13 amino acids. As DNA, the CDR3 is TGCGCCAGCAGCAGGGTAGGGGATTCACCCCTCCACTTT. Translating it yields CASSRVGDSPLHF.

This chain joins TRBV27 and TRBJ2-1, with TRBD2 as a possible D gene (5 bases). Germline assignment: CDR1 MNHEY and CDR2 SMNVEV (reference sequence). With 3 bases removed from V and 8 bases from J, the gap between germline ends came to 17 bases. CDR3 length: 15 residues. CDR3 DNA: TGTGCCAGCAGTTTGATAGGGAGTCAGGCAGATGAGCAGTTCTTC. Amino acids: CASSLIGSQADEQFF.

The V gene is TRBV6-5, the J gene TRBJ1-5; 10 bases align to TRBD1. Losses at the gene ends were 5 bases for V and 3 bases for J; bases not matched to a gene: 4. This CDR3 has 15 amino acids. CDR1 MNHEY and CDR2 SVGAGI come from the germline V gene. The CDR3: CASSKRQGANQPQHF. The CDR3 nucleotides read TGTGCCAGCAGTAAAAGACAGGGGGCCAATCAGCCCCAGCATTTT.

The count of this clone is one. The chain recombines TRBV10-2 with TRBJ1-5; D call uncertain. Trimming left V 10 bases short and J 0 bases short, with 22 bases between. Germline V lookup: CDR1 WSHSY, CDR2 SAAADI. The CDR3 sequence is 17 residues long. The DNA for the CDR3 is TGCGCCACCCGCGTTCCTCAAGTGCCTTATAGCAATCAGCCCCAGCATTTT. Translation: CATRVPQVPYSNQPQHF.

The J gene is TRBJ2-1, the V gene TRBV19, with D perhaps matching TRBD1 (6 bases). CDR1 and CDR2 from the germline V gene are LNHDA and SQIVND (reference sequence). This CDR3 is 15 amino acids long. V lost 3 bases and J lost 5, with 14 bases in between. The CDR3 bases are TGTGCCAGTAGTATCAGAACAGGGATAGACAATGAGCAGTTCTTC. It is translated as CASSIRTGIDNEQFF.

V is TRBV24-1 and J is TRBJ2-1, with 9 positions matching TRBD2. After removal of 5 bases from V and 4 bases from J, the junction contained 5 bases not matched to a gene. CDR1 and CDR2 (germline): KGHDR, SFDVKD. The CDR3 runs 15 residues. CDR3: CATSGASGTYNEQFF. Written as DNA, the CDR3 is TGTGCCACCAGTGGGGCTAGCGGGACTTACAATGAGCAGTTCTTC.

The rearrangement links TRBV6-5 to TRBJ2-7, with D unclear. Trimming removed 6 bases from V and 5 bases from J, with 5 bases in between. CDR1 MNHEY and CDR2 SVGAGI come from the germline V gene. The CDR3 covers 10 residues. CDR3: CASSPDEQYF. The CDR3 DNA sequence: TGTGCCAGCAGCCCCGACGAGCAGTACTTC.

The V and J genes are TRBV27 and TRBJ1-6; D unclear. With 2 bases removed from V and 0 bases from J, the gap between germline ends came to 8 bases. Germline loops: CDR1 MNHEY, CDR2 SMNVEV (reference sequence). The CDR3 consists of 16 residues. Written as DNA, the CDR3 is TGTGCCAGCAGTTTACGGGGAAACTCCTATAATTCACCCCTCCACTTT. Its protein product is CASSLRGNSYNSPLHF.

The V call is TRBV29-1, the J call TRBJ1-2, with D unresolved. This CDR3 has 12 residues. V shed 1 base and J shed 7 bases, with 10 bases lying between them. CDR1 is SQVTM and CDR2 is ANQGSEA in the germline V gene. CDR3: CSVEGYGGGYTF. CDR3 coding DNA: TGCAGCGTTGAAGGGTACGGTGGTGGCTACACCTTC.

The V and J genes are TRBV2 and TRBJ2-7, with a weak D call TRBD1 (6 bases). Germline V CDR1 and CDR2: SNHLY, FYNNEI. CDR3 size: 12 residues. The ends were cut back, 6 bases at V and 3 bases at J, with 9 bases in the middle. The CDR3 coding sequence is TGTGCCAGCAGAACGGACAGCTACGAGCAGTACTTC. This codes for CASRTDSYEQYF.

CDR3 residues: CASSPWAWTNEKLFF. The CDR3 region has the DNA TGTGCCAGCAGCCCGTGGGCGTGGACTAATGAAAAACTGTTTTTT. The chain links TRBV6-5 to TRBJ1-4; D not certain. In germline, CDR1 is MNHEY, CDR2 SVGAGI. Between the trimmed V and J ends, which lost 6 bases and 2 bases, there was a span of 13 bases. This CDR3 is 15 amino acids long.

This clone was seen only once. The J gene is TRBJ1-5, the V gene TRBV5-6; TRBD1 might be the D (6 bases). CDR3 length equals 13 residues. Germline CDR1 is SGHDT and CDR2 is YYEEEE. V lost 4 bases, J lost 7 bases, and 12 bases lay in between. The DNA of the CDR3 is TGTGCCAGCAGCCAAGGACAGCGACAGCCCCAGCATTTT. Translated: CASSQGQRQPQHF.

The count of this clone is one. The chain uses TRBV21-1 and TRBJ1-2; the table's D call TRBD1 went unverified against the DNA. TRBV21-1 is an annotated pseudogene. The CDR3 is 15 amino acids. The CDR3 reads CASSTPAGANYGYTF. In DNA form, the CDR3 reads TGTGCCAGCAGCACCCCCGCAGGGGCAAACTATGGCTACACCTTC.

This chain links TRBV4-3 with TRBJ2-1; 11 nucleotides match TRBD2. The CDR3 covers 17 residues. In germline, CDR1 is LGHNA, CDR2 YSLEER. After removal of 0 bases from V and 6 bases from J, the junction contained 7 bases not matched to a gene. The CDR3 DNA is TGCGCCAGCAGCCAAGATAGGGCTAGCGGGGGGTCCAATGAGCAGTTCTTC. The encoded protein is CASSQDRASGGSNEQFF.

The chain is built from TRBV6-6 and TRBJ1-2; D call uncertain. V lost 0 bases, J lost 6 bases, and 11 bases lay in between. This CDR3 contains 14 residues. Germline lookup yields CDR1 MNHNY and CDR2 SVGAGI (reference sequence). The CDR3 DNA reads as TGTGCCAGCAGTTACTCGAACAGCCCCAATGGCTACACCTTC. Residues: CASSYSNSPNGYTF.

CDR3 in amino acids: CASSFFGAGHNSYNEQFF. CDR3 nucleotides: TGTGCCAGCAGTTTTTTCGGAGCGGGACACAACTCCTACAATGAGCAGTTCTTC. This chain uses TRBV28 with TRBJ2-1; a possible D gene is TRBD2 (7 bases). The CDR3 runs 18 residues. CDR1 and CDR2 from the germline V gene are MDHEN and SYDVKM. V was clipped by 3 bases and J by 0 bases, with 18 bases between them.

The V and J genes are TRBV7-8 and TRBJ2-7, with unresolved D. The CDR3 is 13 amino acids. V gave up 4 bases and J gave up 4 bases, with 11 bases separating them. Per germline, CDR1 SGHVS and CDR2 FQNEAQ. CDR3 amino acids: CASSSYYPYEQYF. The CDR3 DNA sequence: TGTGCCAGCAGCTCCTACTATCCATACGAGCAGTACTTC.

In its sample, this clone was seen a few times. The chain recombines TRBV11-2 with TRBJ1-6; D is uncertain. The ends were cut back, 1 base at V and 9 bases at J, with 13 bases in the middle. CDR3 size: 15 residues. The V gene's germline CDR1 is SGHAT and CDR2 FQNNGV. Here the CDR3 DNA reads TGTGCCAGCAGCTTAGTCAACAGAATAACTTCACCCCTCCACTTT. Protein: CASSLVNRITSPLHF. Full variable domain (rest looked up from reference TRBV11-2 and TRBJ1-6): EAGVAQSPRYKIIEKRQSVAFWCNPISGHATLYWYQQILGQGPKLLIQFQNNGVVDDSQLPKDRFSAERLKGVDSTLKIQPAKLEDSAVYLCASSLVNRITSPLHFGNGTRLTVT.

The chain carries TRBV2 and TRBJ2-2; 7 bases agree with TRBD2. Germline values: CDR1 SNHLY, CDR2 FYNNEI. The CDR3 sequence is 13 residues long. V lost 6 bases to trimming and J lost 6 bases; unmatched junction nucleotides: 4. The CDR3 is CASREGRAGELFF. In DNA form, the CDR3 reads TGTGCCAGCAGGGAGGGGAGGGCCGGGGAGCTGTTTTTT.

V and J are TRBV7-9 and TRBJ1-1; 7 nucleotides match TRBD1. Germline CDR1 and CDR2: SEHNR and FQNEAQ (reference sequence). The junction had 10 bases not matched to a gene; V was cut back by 2 bases and J by 10 bases. The CDR3 is 14 amino acids. This chain's CDR3 is CASSLSGTVGGAFF. In nucleotides, the CDR3 is TGTGCCAGCAGCTTATCCGGGACAGTCGGGGGAGCTTTCTTT.

The rearrangement links TRBV5-6 to TRBJ1-6; no firm D call. V was clipped by 3 bases and J by 10 bases, with 14 bases between them. The germline gives CDR1 SGHDT, CDR2 YYEEEE. The CDR3 is made up of 14 amino acids. This CDR3 is CASSSDTEYSPLHF. CDR3 in DNA: TGTGCCAGCAGCTCCGACACAGAATACTCACCCCTCCACTTT.

The genes are TRBV27 and TRBJ1-1; weak D call: TRBD1 (6 bases). CDR1 and CDR2 (germline): MNHEY, SMNVEV (reference sequence). The ends were cut back, 5 bases at V and 3 bases at J, with 10 bases in the middle. CDR3 size: 13 residues. CDR3 region: CASSMGADTEAFF. For the CDR3, the DNA is TGTGCCAGCAGTATGGGGGCAGACACTGAAGCTTTCTTT.

J is TRBJ2-3 and V is TRBV7-3; 10 bases fit TRBD2. V was pared by 5 bases and J by 4 bases, with 6 bases of the junction left unmatched. The CDR3 is 15 amino acids. Looked up from germline, CDR1 is SGHTA and CDR2 is FQGTGA. The CDR3 DNA reads TGTGCCAGCAGCCTGGCTAGCGGGAGTTCAGATACGCAGTATTTT. Translation gives CASSLASGSSDTQYF.

This clone showed up just a few times. V gene TRBV29-1 combines with J gene TRBJ2-7; D might be TRBD2 (5 bases). With 1 base removed from V and 4 bases from J, the gap between germline ends came to 8 bases. The CDR3 has 12 amino acids. Germline values: CDR1 SQVTM, CDR2 ANQGSEA. The CDR3 DNA follows: TGCAGCGTTGAAGGAAGGGAGTACGAGCAGTACTTC. As protein: CSVEGREYEQYF.

This chain joins TRBV21-1 and TRBJ2-3; TRBD1 is the table's D call and was not checked against the DNA. TRBV21-1 is flagged as a pseudogene. This CDR3 contains 17 residues. CDR3 amino acids: CASSKEQGALGTDTQYF. In DNA form, the CDR3 reads TGTGCCAGCAGCAAAGAACAGGGGGCGCTTGGCACAGATACGCAGTATTTT.

This clone was recorded only once. The rearrangement joins TRBV14 to TRBJ1-2; D unresolved. The CDR3 is made up of 13 amino acids. In germline, CDR1 is SGHDN, CDR2 FVKESK. V gave up 6 bases and J gave up 3 bases, with 11 bases separating them. CDR3 nucleotide sequence: TGTGCCAGCAGTCAGCCCCGGGACTATGGCTACACCTTC. As protein: CASSQPRDYGYTF.